In its sample, the clone carrying this T cell receptor beta chain was seen once. CDR1 SQVTM and CDR2 ANQGSEA come from the germline V gene. CDR3 length: 12 amino acids. V was clipped by 3 bases and J by 12 bases; unmatched bases: 8. This specimen belongs to a study of blood T cell repertoires in COVID-19. Whole-study context: PBMCs, B-cell-depleted T cells, or T cells were the source of the cDNA or gDNA that made up the material.

Per the study methods: By means of reference gene primer amplification, nucleated cell counts were estimated. The protocol was immunoSEQ multiplex PCR, while the TCRdb copy is restricted to in-frame clones and leaves out a portion. The V and J calls and clone size are taken from that table; D and trimming were inferred from the DNA. The data contain more than 50,000 clones, roughly 78% of them singletons. The chain combines TRBV29-1 with TRBJ2-1, with TRBD2 identical over 7 bases. The source is a human donor in a cohort sampled during active COVID-19. The sample consisted of peripheral blood. The CDR3 spells CSVDSLPGGQFF. The CDR3 region has the DNA TGCAGCGTTGATAGTCTCCCGGGAGGGCAGTTCTTC.